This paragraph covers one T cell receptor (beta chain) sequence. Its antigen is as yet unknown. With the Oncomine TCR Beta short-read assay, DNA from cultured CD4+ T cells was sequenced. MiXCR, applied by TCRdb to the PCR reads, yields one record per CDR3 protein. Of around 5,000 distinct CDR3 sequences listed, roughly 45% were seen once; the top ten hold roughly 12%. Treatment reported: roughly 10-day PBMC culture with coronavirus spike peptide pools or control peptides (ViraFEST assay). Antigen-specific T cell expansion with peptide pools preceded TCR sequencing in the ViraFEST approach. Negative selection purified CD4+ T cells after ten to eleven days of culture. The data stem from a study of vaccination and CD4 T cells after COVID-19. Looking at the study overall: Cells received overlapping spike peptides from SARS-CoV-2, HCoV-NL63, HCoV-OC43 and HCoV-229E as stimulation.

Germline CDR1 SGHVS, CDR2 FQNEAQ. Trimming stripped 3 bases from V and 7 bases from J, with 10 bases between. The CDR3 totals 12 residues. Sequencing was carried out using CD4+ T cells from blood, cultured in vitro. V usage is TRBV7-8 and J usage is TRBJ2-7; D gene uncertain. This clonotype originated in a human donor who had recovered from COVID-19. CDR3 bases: TGTGCCAGCAGCTTGGCGGAAAGGGAGCAGTACTTC. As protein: CASSLAEREQYF.